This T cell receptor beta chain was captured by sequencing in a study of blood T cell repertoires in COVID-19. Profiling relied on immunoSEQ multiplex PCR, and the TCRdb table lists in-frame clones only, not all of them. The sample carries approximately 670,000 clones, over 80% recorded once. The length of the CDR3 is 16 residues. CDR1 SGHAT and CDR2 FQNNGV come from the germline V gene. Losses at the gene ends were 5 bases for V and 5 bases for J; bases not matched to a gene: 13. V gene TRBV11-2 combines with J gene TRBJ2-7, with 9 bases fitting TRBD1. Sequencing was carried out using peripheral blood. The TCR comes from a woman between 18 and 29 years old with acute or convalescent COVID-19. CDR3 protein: CASSLSPGQGYHEQYF. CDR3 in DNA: TGTGCCAGCAGCCTTAGCCCGGGACAGGGTTACCACGAGCAGTACTTC.